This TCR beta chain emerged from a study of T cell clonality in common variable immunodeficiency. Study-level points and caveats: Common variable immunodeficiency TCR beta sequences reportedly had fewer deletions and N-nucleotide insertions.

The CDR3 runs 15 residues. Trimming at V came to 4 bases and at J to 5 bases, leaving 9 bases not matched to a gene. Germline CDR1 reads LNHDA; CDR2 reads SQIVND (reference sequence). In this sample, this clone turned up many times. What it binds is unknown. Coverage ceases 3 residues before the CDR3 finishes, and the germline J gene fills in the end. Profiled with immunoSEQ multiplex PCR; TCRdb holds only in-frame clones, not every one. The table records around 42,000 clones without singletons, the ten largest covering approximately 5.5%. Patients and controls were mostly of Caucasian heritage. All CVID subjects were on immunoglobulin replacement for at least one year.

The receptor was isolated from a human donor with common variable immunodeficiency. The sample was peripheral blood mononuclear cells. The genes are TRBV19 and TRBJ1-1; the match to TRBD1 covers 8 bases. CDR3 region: CASSTDRARETEAFF. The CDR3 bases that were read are TGTGCCAGTAGTACGGACAGGGCGAGGGAAACTGAA.